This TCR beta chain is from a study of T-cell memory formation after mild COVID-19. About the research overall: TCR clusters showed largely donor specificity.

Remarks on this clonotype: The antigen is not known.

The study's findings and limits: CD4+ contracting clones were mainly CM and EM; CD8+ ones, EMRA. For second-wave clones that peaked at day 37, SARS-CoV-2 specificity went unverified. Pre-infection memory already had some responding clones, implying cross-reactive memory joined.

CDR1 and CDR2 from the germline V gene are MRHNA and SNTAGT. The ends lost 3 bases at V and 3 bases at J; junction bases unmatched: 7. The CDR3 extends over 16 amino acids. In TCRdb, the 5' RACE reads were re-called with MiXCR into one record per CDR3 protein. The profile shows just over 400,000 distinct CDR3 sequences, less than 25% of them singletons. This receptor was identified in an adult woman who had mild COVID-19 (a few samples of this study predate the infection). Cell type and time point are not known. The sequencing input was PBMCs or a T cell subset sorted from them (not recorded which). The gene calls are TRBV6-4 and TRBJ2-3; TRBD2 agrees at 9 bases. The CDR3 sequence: CASSDTAGGPTDTQYF. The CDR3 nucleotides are TGTGCCAGCAGTGATACGGCGGGGGGGCCGACAGATACGCAGTATTTT.